The 14 T cell receptor beta chains listed next were all sequenced from one sample in a study of cytomegalovirus exposure and HLA in healthy donors. Assay: immunoSEQ multiplex PCR; the TCRdb copy retains only in-frame clones and omits some. This table has some 110,000 clones, approximately 88% appearing once. The sample was PBMCs. The receptors stem from a man between 18 and 29 years old in good health and CMV-seronegative.

J is TRBJ2-3 and V is TRBV13, with D tentatively TRBD2 (5 bases). Per the germline V gene, CDR1 is PRHDT and CDR2 is FYEKMQ (reference sequence). The V end lost 7 bases, the J end lost 6 bases, and 11 bases lay between the germline ends. The CDR3 consists of 12 residues. The CDR3 loop reads CASKSEADTQYF. The CDR3 DNA sequence: TGTGCCAGCAAGTCGGAGGCCGATACGCAGTATTTT.

The chain is built from TRBV28 and TRBJ2-1, with 10 positions matching TRBD2. Germline values: CDR1 MDHEN, CDR2 SYDVKM. V was pared by 5 bases and J by 7 bases, with 11 bases of the junction left unmatched. The CDR3 runs to 16 residues. CDR3 coding DNA: TGTGCCAGCAGTACCGCAGGGGTAGCGGGGGGAAATGAGCAGTTCTTC. Its protein product is CASSTAGVAGGNEQFF.

This clone was seen only once. The chain recombines TRBV21-1 with TRBJ1-1. TRBV21-1 is a pseudogene segment. The CDR3 covers 15 residues. The CDR3 here is CASSKAEGKKTEAFF. For the CDR3, the DNA is TGTGCCAGCAGCAAAGCTGAGGGTAAAAAGACTGAAGCTTTCTTT.

This rearrangement joins TRBV20-1 to TRBJ1-1; D is perhaps TRBD1 (5 bases). V was clipped by 3 bases and J by 11 bases, with 13 bases between them. The CDR3 totals 11 residues. In germline, CDR1 is DFQATT, CDR2 SNEGSKA (reference sequence). The CDR3 DNA follows: TGCAGTGCTAGCCAGGGTTTTTGGGCTTTCTTT. It codes for CSASQGFWAFF.

The chain joins TRBV5-1 to TRBJ2-1, with D possibly being TRBD1 (6 bases). This CDR3 comprises 15 residues. Germline loops: CDR1 SGHRS, CDR2 YFSETQ. V was shortened by 0 bases and J by 4 bases, with 11 bases between the two germline ends. The CDR3 DNA reads as TGCGCCAGCAGCTTGGGGCGGACAGAGTACAATGAGCAGTTCTTC. Encoded protein: CASSLGRTEYNEQFF.

The V gene is TRBV27, the J gene TRBJ2-1; D might be TRBD2 (5 bases). Germline lookup yields CDR1 MNHEY and CDR2 SMNVEV (reference sequence). Trimming took off 2 bases at V and 12 bases at J, with 11 bases between the two ends. This CDR3 comprises 12 residues. CDR3 region: CASSLGGERQFF. In DNA form, the CDR3 reads TGTGCCAGCAGTTTAGGAGGTGAGCGGCAGTTCTTC.

The table lists this clone with a few counts. The chain carries TRBV18 and TRBJ2-7; 7 bases map to TRBD1. Germline lookup yields CDR1 KGHSH and CDR2 LQKENI. The CDR3 is 14 residues long. V shed 2 bases, J shed 4 bases, and the junction held 5 bases outside the gene matches. The CDR3 nucleotides are TGTGCCAGCTCACCAATGGGACAGCTTTACGAGCAGTACTTC. Translation: CASSPMGQLYEQYF.

This clone was seen only once. J is TRBJ2-7 and V is TRBV7-9; TRBD1 matches 8 bases. This CDR3 has 17 residues. Germline lookup yields CDR1 SEHNR and CDR2 FQNEAQ (reference sequence). Trimming took 1 base from V and 0 from J; bases not matched to a gene: 8. CDR3 protein: CASSLELVRGPSYEQYF. The CDR3 bases are TGTGCCAGCAGCTTAGAACTTGTCAGGGGGCCCTCCTACGAGCAGTACTTC.

V gene TRBV5-1 combines with J gene TRBJ2-5; 9 nucleotides align to TRBD2. Germline assignment: CDR1 SGHRS and CDR2 YFSETQ. V dropped 1 base and J dropped 3; count of bases not matched to a gene: 1. The CDR3 consists of 14 residues. The CDR3 DNA reads TGCGCCAGCAGCTTGCCTAGCGGGGAAGAGACCCAGTACTTC. Translating gives CASSLPSGEETQYF.

This rearrangement joins TRBV9 to TRBJ2-6; D is uncertain. This CDR3 has 16 residues. CDR1 is SGDLS, CDR2 YYNGEE, per germline. The V end lost 0 bases, the J end lost 1 base, and 8 bases lay between the germline ends. CDR3 protein: CASSVELRSGANVLTF. The CDR3 nucleotides read TGTGCCAGCAGCGTAGAACTGAGGTCTGGGGCCAACGTCCTGACTTTC.

The CDR3 coding sequence is TGTGCCAGCAGCCGAGGGGGGGAGGCCTCCTACGAGCAGTACTTC. This sequence encodes CASSRGGEASYEQYF. The chain links TRBV7-6 to TRBJ2-7, with D possibly matching TRBD2 (7 bases). This CDR3 has 15 residues. Germline V gives CDR1 SGHVS, CDR2 FNYEAQ. The V end lost 5 bases, the J end lost 0 bases, and 14 bases lay between the germline ends. Looking up the rest from reference TRBV7-6 and TRBJ2-7 gives the full variable domain: GAGVSQSPRYKVTKRGQDVALRCDPISGHVSLYWYRQALGQGPEFLTYFNYEAQQDKSGLPNDRFSAERPEGSISTLTIQRTEQRDSAMYRCASSRGGEASYEQYFGPGTRLTVT.

The J gene is TRBJ2-1, the V gene TRBV25-1, with TRBD2 matching 14 bases. The ends lost 1 base at V and 3 bases at J; junction bases unmatched: 2. The CDR3 has 17 amino acids. CDR1 and CDR2 from the germline V gene are MGHDK and SYGVNS. The CDR3 DNA sequence: TGTGCCAGCAGTGAATCTGGGACTAGCGGGAGCTACAATGAGCAGTTCTTC. Translated: CASSESGTSGSYNEQFF.

This chain connects TRBV19 to TRBJ2-7; 7 bases match TRBD2. The germline V gene encodes CDR1 LNHDA and CDR2 SQIVND (reference sequence). Losses at the gene ends were 3 bases for V and 2 bases for J; bases not matched to a gene: 4. The CDR3 loop spans 14 amino acids. The CDR3 sequence: CASSMWEGPYEQYF. The CDR3 coding sequence is TGTGCCAGTAGTATGTGGGAGGGCCCCTACGAGCAGTACTTC.

The gene calls are TRBV5-6 and TRBJ1-5; 12 positions match TRBD1. Germline V lookup: CDR1 SGHDT, CDR2 YYEEEE. CDR3 length equals 16 residues. Losses at the gene ends were 4 bases for V and 4 bases for J; bases not matched to a gene: 6. Here the CDR3 DNA reads TGTGCCAGCAGCAGAGGGACAGGGGGCTTGAATCAGCCCCAGCATTTT. Translating it yields CASSRGTGGLNQPQHF.